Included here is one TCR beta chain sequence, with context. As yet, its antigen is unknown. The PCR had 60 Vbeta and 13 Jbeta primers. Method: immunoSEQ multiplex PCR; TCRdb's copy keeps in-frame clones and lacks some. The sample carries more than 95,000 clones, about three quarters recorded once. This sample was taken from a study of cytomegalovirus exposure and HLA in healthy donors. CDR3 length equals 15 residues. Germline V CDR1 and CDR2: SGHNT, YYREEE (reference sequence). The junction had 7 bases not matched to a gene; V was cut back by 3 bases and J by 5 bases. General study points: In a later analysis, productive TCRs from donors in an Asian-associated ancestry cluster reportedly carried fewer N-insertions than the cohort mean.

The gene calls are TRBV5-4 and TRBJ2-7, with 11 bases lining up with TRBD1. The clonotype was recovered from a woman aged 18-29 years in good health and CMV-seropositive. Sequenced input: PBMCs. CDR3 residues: CASSSGQGAAHEQYF. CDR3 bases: TGTGCCAGCAGCTCCGGACAGGGGGCAGCCCACGAGCAGTACTTC.